The clone carrying this TCR beta chain has a count of ten or more. TCRdb re-called the 5' RACE reads through MiXCR, storing one row per CDR3 protein. The sample has hundreds of thousands of distinct CDR3 sequences; approximately 13% are singletons. This CDR3 spans 12 amino acids. V shed 3 bases, J shed 9 bases, and the junction held 4 bases outside the gene matches. Looked up from germline, CDR1 is DFQATT and CDR2 is SNEGSKA (reference sequence). This sample was included in a study of T cells after yellow fever vaccination. Background on the study: Some fractions had low cell numbers, and these were prepared with SMART-Seq v4 Ultra Low Input.

The TCR sequence derives from a young man who received the YFV17D yellow fever vaccine. The chain couples TRBV20-1 to TRBJ2-4; 8 bases match TRBD2. This material consisted of PBMCs, taken on the day of the yellow fever booster vaccination. CDR3 protein: CSARNLAGIQYF. CDR3 nucleotides: TGCAGTGCTAGGAATCTAGCGGGCATTCAGTACTTC.